This TCR beta chain was identified during a study of blood T cell repertoires in COVID-19 (dated by TCRdb to 2020 to 2022). In terms of the full investigation: Samples from collaborators originated in the United States, Italy and Spain and spanned both the acute and convalescent phases of COVID-19. The material from the prospective study consisted of cDNA or gDNA derived from T cells, B-cell-depleted T cells, or PBMCs. The dataset comprised deeply sampled blood TCRbeta repertoires from subjects exposed to, actively infected with, or recovered from COVID-19. The repertoires were made available in a free public database intended to serve as a resource for research on the immune response to SARS-CoV-2. Samples were obtained from the ongoing ImmuneRACE study (first 160 participants) and from over 1,000 subjects provided by 6 global collaborators. The sample metadata nearly always contained a de-identified subject ID, COVID-19 status, age in years and sex. Where available, HLA class I and class II types were obtained from metadata supplied by the sample provider rather than from assay-based typing.

CDR1 and CDR2 (SGHNT, YENEEA) derive from the germline V gene. The CDR3 holds 15 amino acids from the cysteine to the phenylalanine. Only CDR3 DNA remains: 45 bases, in frame from the first base. Trimming takes 5 bases off V and 5 bases off J; junction bases not matched to a gene: 7. TCRbeta CDR3 regions were amplified from genomic DNA using the immunoSEQ Assay, a bias-controlled multiplex PCR. On the study's bioinformatics: Within the assay, amplification of reference gene primers was used to estimate how many nucleated cells each sample contained. Sequence reads were collapsed and filtered to measure the absolute abundance of every unique TCRbeta CDR3 rearrangement. For each sample, productive Simpson clonality was calculated as the square root of Simpson's diversity index across productive rearrangements. TCRdb took this table from immuneACCESS and kept in-frame rearrangements with V and J called. Such tables lack part of the clones; where checked against another copy, unresolved V genes explain under half of the gap, and the rest is unexplained. The V and J calls and clone size are taken from that table; D and trimming were inferred from the DNA. The sample records 130,000 to 150,000 clones, 88% of which are singletons. Of the sample, 2.3% is held by the ten largest clones.

Note on this clone: No cognate antigen has been identified for it. No per-base quality is available; no much larger clone lies one base away.

Study-wide conclusions, independent of this receptor: The amount of clinical and demographic metadata varied by source and participant and was provided uncurated.

The collaborating institutions used their own protocols to collect whole blood in K2EDTA tubes. For TCRbeta analysis, collaborator samples were shipped as frozen whole blood, as isolated PBMCs, or as DNA extracted from either sample type. The source is a human donor in a cohort sampled during active COVID-19. This receptor chain uses TRBV11-3 and TRBJ2-2, with 8 bases matching TRBD2. Specimen: peripheral blood. The DNA is TGTGCCAGCAGCCCGGGGACTAGTGTTACCGGGGAGCTGTTTTTT. Protein translation: CASSPGTSVTGELFF.